One sample yielded the 4 T cell receptor beta chains listed below, sequenced in a study of blood T cell repertoires in COVID-19. This table comes from immunoSEQ multiplex PCR, and its TCRdb copy is limited to in-frame clones, with some not included. This sample has under 300,000 clones; 65% to 85% occur once, and the top ten carry around 3.5%. The material sequenced was PBMCs or T cells enriched from blood (not recorded which). The receptors come from a man between 45 and 60 years old who had recovered from COVID-19.

The chain couples TRBV6-5 to TRBJ1-1, with D uncertain. V shed 6 bases and J shed 1 base, with 12 bases lying between them. This CDR3 comprises 14 residues. Germline V gives CDR1 MNHEY, CDR2 SVGAGI. CDR3: CASRAPGQNTEAFF. The CDR3 DNA reads as TGTGCCAGCAGGGCCCCTGGGCAGAACACTGAAGCTTTCTTT.

The genes are TRBV6-5 and TRBJ2-5; possible D gene TRBD2, 6 bases. Germline V gives CDR1 MNHEY, CDR2 SVGAGI. V lost 4 bases and J lost 1, with 16 bases in between. This CDR3 has 16 residues. Here the CDR3 reads CASSFLTRRVQETQYF. In nucleotides, the CDR3 is TGTGCCAGCAGTTTCCTGACGCGGAGGGTCCAAGAGACCCAGTACTTC.

This clone was seen a handful of times. The V call is TRBV28, the J call TRBJ2-2; D is ambiguous. The CDR3 has 15 amino acids. Germline CDR1 is MDHEN and CDR2 is SYDVKM. The V gene lost 6 bases and the J gene lost 2 bases, with 13 bases spanning the gap. In DNA, the CDR3 is TGTGCCAGCAGGACGAGTGGCGGCAACACCGGGGAGCTGTTTTTT. Translating gives CASRTSGGNTGELFF.

The CDR3 coding sequence is TGTGCCAGCAGCTTACCTAGGGCCGGACAGGGCAGGGGGACCTACGAGCAGTACTTC. Its protein is CASSLPRAGQGRGTYEQYF. This chain joins TRBV7-2 and TRBJ2-7, with 8 bases fitting TRBD1. Germline V gives CDR1 SGHTA, CDR2 FQGNSA. The trim removed 2 bases at V and 2 bases at J, leaving 17 bases unmatched. The CDR3 is 19 residues long.